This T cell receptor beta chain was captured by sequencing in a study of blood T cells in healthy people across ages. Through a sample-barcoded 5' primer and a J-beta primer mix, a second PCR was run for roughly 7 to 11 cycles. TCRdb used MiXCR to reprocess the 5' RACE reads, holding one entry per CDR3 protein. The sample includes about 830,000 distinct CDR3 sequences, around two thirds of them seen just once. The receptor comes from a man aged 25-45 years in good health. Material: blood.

In nucleotides, the CDR3 is TGTGCCAGCAGCTTAGCCCCCCCGGGCCGGTACCAAGAGACCCAGTACTTC. Translating it yields CASSLAPPGRYQETQYF. The chain joins TRBV7-9 to TRBJ2-5; D uncertain. The CDR3 sequence is 17 residues long. Deletions cut 0 bases from V and 0 bases from J, with 14 bases between. Germline V lookup: CDR1 SEHNR, CDR2 FQNEAQ (reference sequence).